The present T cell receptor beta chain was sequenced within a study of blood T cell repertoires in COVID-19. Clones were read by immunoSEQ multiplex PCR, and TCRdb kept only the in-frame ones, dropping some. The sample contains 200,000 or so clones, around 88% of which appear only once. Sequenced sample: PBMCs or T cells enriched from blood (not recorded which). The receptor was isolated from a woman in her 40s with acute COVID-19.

CDR3 DNA sequence: TGTGCCAGCTCACCCGCCCCCCCCGGAGGGGGCTACACCTTC. Residues: CASSPAPPGGGYTF. The chain is built from TRBV18 and TRBJ1-2; D gene uncertain. The germline V gene encodes CDR1 KGHSH and CDR2 LQKENI. The V and J ends lost 3 bases and 8 bases respectively, with 16 bases between them. The CDR3 is made up of 14 amino acids. The full variable domain, completed using reference TRBV18 and TRBJ1-2, is NAGVMQNPRHLVRRRGQEARLRCSPMKGHSHVYWYRQLPEEGLKFMVYLQKENIIDESGMPKERFSAEFPKEGPSILRIQQVVRGDSAAYFCASSPAPPGGGYTFGSGTRLTVV.